This T cell receptor beta chain stems from a study of T cell responses to AZD1222 COVID-19 vaccine. Profiling relied on immunoSEQ multiplex PCR, and the TCRdb table lists in-frame clones only, not all of them. The sample includes about 120,000 clones, approximately 90% of them seen just once. Notes on this clone: Its antigen is still unknown.

Findings of the study overall: Two doses of AZD1222 preceded a rise in Spike-specific TCR breadth and depth. The number of AZD1222 recipients seropositive at baseline was only five to seven. In the spike-specific TCR repertoire, nearly half reportedly target unmutated variant regions.

Trimming shortened V by 5 bases and J by 5 bases, and 12 bases separated the two germline ends. The CDR3 contains 13 residues. Second-dose schedules of about 4 or about 12 weeks were combined. This sequence was found in an adult who received the AZD1222 COVID-19 vaccine. This chain joins TRBV12-3 or TRBV12-4 and TRBJ1-1; tentatively, D is TRBD1 (6 bases). The sample was peripheral blood, taken 28 days after the second AZD1222 dose. Written as DNA, the CDR3 is TGTGCCAGCAGTAACAGGGCTTGGACTGAAGCTTTCTTT. Its protein product is CASSNRAWTEAFF.